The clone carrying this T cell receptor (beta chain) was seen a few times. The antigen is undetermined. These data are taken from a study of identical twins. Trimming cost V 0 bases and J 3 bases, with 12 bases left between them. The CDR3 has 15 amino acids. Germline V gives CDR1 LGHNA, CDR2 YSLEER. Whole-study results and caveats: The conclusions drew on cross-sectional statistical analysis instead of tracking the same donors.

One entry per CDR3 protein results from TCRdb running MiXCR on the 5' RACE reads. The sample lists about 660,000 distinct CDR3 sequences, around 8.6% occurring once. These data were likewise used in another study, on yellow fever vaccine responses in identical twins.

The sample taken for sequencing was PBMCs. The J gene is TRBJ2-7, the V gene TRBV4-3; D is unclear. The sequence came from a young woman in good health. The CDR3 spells CASSQDRPGYYEQYF. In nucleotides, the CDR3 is TGCGCCAGCAGCCAAGATCGTCCAGGATACTACGAGCAGTACTTC.